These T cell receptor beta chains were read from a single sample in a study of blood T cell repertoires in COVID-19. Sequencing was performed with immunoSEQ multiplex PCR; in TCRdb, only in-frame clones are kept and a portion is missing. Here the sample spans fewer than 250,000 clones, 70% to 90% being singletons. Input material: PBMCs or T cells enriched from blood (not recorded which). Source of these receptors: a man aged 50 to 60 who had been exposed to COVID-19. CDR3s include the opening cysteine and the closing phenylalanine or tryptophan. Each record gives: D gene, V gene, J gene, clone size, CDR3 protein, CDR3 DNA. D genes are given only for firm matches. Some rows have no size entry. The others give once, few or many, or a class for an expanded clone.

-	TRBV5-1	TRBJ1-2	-	CASSRGQEGYTF	TGCGCCAGCAGCAGGGGTCAGGAGGGCTACACCTTC
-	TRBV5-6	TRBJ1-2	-	CASSLGGTSGYTF	TGTGCCAGCAGCTTGGGGGGCACCTCGGGCTACACCTTC
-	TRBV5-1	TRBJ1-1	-	CASSLGSRDLAFF	TGCGCCAGCAGCTTGGGGTCACGGGACTTAGCTTTCTTT
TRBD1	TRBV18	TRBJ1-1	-	CASSSSLLGTGGSEAFF	TGTGCCAGCTCCTCAAGCCTTCTCGGGACAGGGGGGTCTGAAGCTTTCTTT
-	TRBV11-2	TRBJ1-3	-	CASSLDRVSGNTIYF	TGTGCCAGCAGCTTAGACAGGGTCTCTGGAAACACCATATATTTT
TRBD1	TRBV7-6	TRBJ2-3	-	CASSFLWGQGTDTQYF	TGTGCCAGCAGCTTCCTCTGGGGACAGGGAACAGATACGCAGTATTTT
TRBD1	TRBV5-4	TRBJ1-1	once	CASSLGDRDAEAFF	TGTGCCAGCAGCTTGGGAGACAGGGACGCTGAAGCTTTCTTT
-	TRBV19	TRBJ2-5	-	CASSILGTGKGETQYF	TGTGCCAGTAGTATCCTGGGCACCGGGAAAGGAGAGACCCAGTACTTC
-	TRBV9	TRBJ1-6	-	CASSVGRQGNSPLHF	TGTGCCAGCAGCGTAGGTCGCCAGGGTAATTCACCCCTCCACTTT
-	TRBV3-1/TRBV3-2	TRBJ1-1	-	CASSQEWTANPEAFF	TGTGCCAGCAGCCAAGAATGGACAGCTAACCCTGAAGCTTTCTTT
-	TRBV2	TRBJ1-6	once	CASGPDNSPLHF	TGTGCCAGTGGTCCAGATAATTCACCCCTCCACTTT
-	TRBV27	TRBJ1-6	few	CASSYSRQNNSPLHF	TGTGCCAGCAGTTACTCGAGACAGAATAATTCACCCCTCCACTTT
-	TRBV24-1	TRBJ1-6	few	CATSEDDLSHVPNSPLHF	TGTGCCACCAGTGAGGATGACTTGAGCCACGTCCCTAATTCACCCCTCCACTTT
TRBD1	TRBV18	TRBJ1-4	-	CASSRNIVGTGSNEKLFF	TGTGCCAGCTCACGTAACATTGTGGGGACAGGTTCTAATGAAAAACTGTTTTTT
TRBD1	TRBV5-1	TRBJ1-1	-	CASSPGGLNTEAFF	TGCGCCAGCAGCCCAGGGGGGTTGAACACTGAAGCTTTCTTT
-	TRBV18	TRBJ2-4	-	CASSPAGGVQYF	TGTGCCAGCTCACCAGCGGGCGGCGTTCAGTACTTC
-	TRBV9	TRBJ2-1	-	CASSVGPARLSYNEQFF	TGTGCCAGCAGCGTAGGTCCAGCAAGACTCTCCTACAATGAGCAGTTCTTC
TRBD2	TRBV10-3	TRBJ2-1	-	CASTAGTSGGNSYNEQFF	TGTGCCAGCACAGCCGGGACTAGCGGGGGGAACTCCTACAATGAGCAGTTCTTC
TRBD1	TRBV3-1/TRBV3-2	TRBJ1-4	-	CASSHYSTGGEEKLFF	TGTGCCAGCAGCCACTACTCGACAGGGGGGGAAGAAAAACTGTTTTTT
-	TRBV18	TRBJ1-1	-	CASSPHMNTEAFF	TGTGCCAGCTCACCTCACATGAACACTGAAGCTTTCTTT
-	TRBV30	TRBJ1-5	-	CAWSDTNSNQPQHF	TGTGCCTGGAGCGACACGAATAGCAATCAGCCCCAGCATTTT
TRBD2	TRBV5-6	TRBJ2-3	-	CASSPGLAVGTDTQYF	TGTGCCAGCAGCCCGGGACTAGCGGTGGGAACAGATACGCAGTATTTT
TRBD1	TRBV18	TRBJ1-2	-	CASSGQGLDGYTF	TGTGCCAGCAGCGGACAGGGTCTTGATGGCTACACCTTC
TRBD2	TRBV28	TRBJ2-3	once	CASSLWTSGTSTDTQYF	TGTGCCAGCAGTTTGTGGACTAGCGGGACTAGCACAGATACGCAGTATTTT
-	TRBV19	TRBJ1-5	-	CASSKGRERGGNSNQPQHF	TGTGCCAGTAGTAAGGGGCGAGAACGGGGGGGTAATAGCAATCAGCCCCAGCATTTT
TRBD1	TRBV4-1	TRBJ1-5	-	CASSGTGTGDNQPQHF	TGCGCCAGCAGCGGTACCGGGACAGGGGATAATCAGCCCCAGCATTTT
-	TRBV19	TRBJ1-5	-	CASSIDLYQPQHF	TGTGCCAGTAGTATAGATCTGTATCAGCCCCAGCATTTT
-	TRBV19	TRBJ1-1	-	CASSRLTEAFF	TGTGCCAGTAGCCGACTCACTGAAGCTTTCTTT
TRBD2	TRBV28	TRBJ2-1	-	CASSRISGGGNEQFF	TGTGCCAGCAGTCGCATTAGCGGGGGGGGCAATGAGCAGTTCTTC
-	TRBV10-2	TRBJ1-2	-	CASRGLETDYGYTF	TGCGCCAGCAGGGGACTGGAGACAGATTATGGCTACACCTTC
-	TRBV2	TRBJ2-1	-	CASSDLLVTGEQFF	TGTGCCAGCAGTGATCTACTGGTGACGGGTGAGCAGTTCTTC
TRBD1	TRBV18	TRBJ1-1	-	CASSPRFGQGANPTEAFF	TGTGCCAGCTCACCACGTTTTGGACAGGGGGCGAACCCTACTGAAGCTTTCTTT
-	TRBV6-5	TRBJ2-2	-	CASSYTTGFTGELFF	TGTGCCAGCAGTTACACAACAGGGTTCACCGGGGAGCTGTTTTTT
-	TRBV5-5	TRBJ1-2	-	CASSLNPQGFYGYTF	TGTGCCAGCAGCTTGAATCCTCAGGGATTCTATGGCTACACCTTC
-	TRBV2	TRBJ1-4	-	CARRTGGTNEKLFF	TGTGCCAGAAGAACCGGAGGGACTAATGAAAAACTGTTTTTT
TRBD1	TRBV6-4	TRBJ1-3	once	CASSRQGESSGNTIYF	TGTGCCAGCAGCCGACAGGGGGAAAGCTCTGGAAACACCATATATTTT
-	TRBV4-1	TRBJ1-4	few	CASSSWYGGKEEKLFF	TGCGCCAGCAGCTCCTGGTACGGGGGTAAAGAGGAAAAACTGTTTTTT